Below are 25 T cell receptor beta chains sequenced from a single sample in a study of tissue T cells after allogeneic stem cell transplantation. TCRdb's copy holds only in-frame clones and misses some; the assay was immunoSEQ multiplex PCR. In the table there are more than 10,000 clones, 35% to 40% of which are singletons. Sample time point: mouse harvest day 7 after allogeneic transplant. The graft held 10^6 splenic CD5+ T cells and 10^7 T-cell-depleted bone marrow cells. Sequenced input: skin. These receptors came from a female BALB/c mouse given C57BL/6 T cells with graft-versus-host disease after an allogeneic hematopoietic cell transplant.

This clone has just one count. At one of its ends the junction is not consistent with the germline gene, which may arise from a read error. Mouse gene names apply. The observed sequence ends 1 residue before the CDR3 terminus, with the missing tail filled in from the germline J gene. In the same sample, other DNA sequences code for this CDR3. The V gene is TRBV26, the J gene TRBJ1-3; tentatively, D is TRBD1 (5 bases). The CDR3 is 14 amino acids. In germline, CDR1 is KGHPV, CDR2 FQNQEV (reference sequence). Partial CDR3 DNA: TGTGCCAGCAGCCTGTCAGGGACTGGAAATACGCTCTAT. Protein product: CASSLSGTGNTLY. The full CDR3 protein is CASSLSGTGNTLYF.

Concerning this clone itself: Genes and germline come from the mouse. From the germline J gene comes the end of the CDR3, since the read stops 1 residue before it. The chain uses TRBV23 and TRBJ1-1. The germline gives CDR1 KGHTA, CDR2 FQNQQP. The CDR3 sequence is 12 residues long. Incomplete CDR3 DNA: TGCTCCAGCAGTCACTCGGGGGCAGAAGTCTTC. Translating it yields CSSSHSGAEVF. The full CDR3 protein is CSSSHSGAEVFF.

A few counts support this clone. Gene names refer to mouse genes. Read coverage stops 1 residue before the CDR3 terminus; the germline J gene supplies the remainder. V gene TRBV26 combines with J gene TRBJ2-5; no firm D call. From germline, CDR1 is KGHPV and CDR2 FQNQEV (reference sequence). The CDR3 totals 11 residues. The V and J ends lost 4 bases and 6 bases respectively, with 5 bases between them. The DNA read from the CDR3 is TGTGCCAGCAGTCGAGGGGACACCCAGTAC. Protein sequence: CASSRGDTQY. The CDR3 as a whole reads CASSRGDTQYF.

Comment on this clone: The gene names given are mouse names. The missing CDR3 end, 1 residue past where the read stops, is filled in from the germline J gene. The chain combines TRBV3 with TRBJ2-2, with TRBD2 matching 9 bases. V lost 5 bases, J lost 1 base, and 2 bases stayed unmatched. This CDR3 has 15 amino acids. Germline V gene sequence: CDR1 SNHLY, CDR2 FYNGKV (reference sequence). The CDR3 protein is CASSLWGGNTGQLYF. The DNA read from the CDR3 is TGTGCCAGCAGCCTCTGGGGGGGAAACACCGGGCAGCTCTAC. Looking up the rest from reference TRBV3 and TRBJ2-2 gives the full variable domain: GPKVLQIPSHQIIDMGQMVTLNCDPVSNHLYFYWYKQILGQQMEFLVNFYNGKVMEKSKLFKDQFSVERPDGSYFTLKIQPTALEDSAVYFCASSLWGGNTGQLYFGEGSKLTVL.

Worth noting for this clone: Genes and germline come from the mouse. The read stops 1 residue short of the end of the CDR3; the missing end is completed from the germline J gene. The gene calls are TRBV26 and TRBJ2-5, with 10 nucleotides matching TRBD1. CDR3 length equals 14 residues. CDR1 and CDR2 from the germline V gene are KGHPV and FQNQEV (reference sequence). V shed 4 bases and J 2 bases; nucleotides not matched to a gene: 0. The CDR3 sequence is CASSRTGGQDTQYF. CDR3 bases read: TGTGCCAGCAGTCGGACAGGGGGCCAAGACACCCAGTAC.

Regarding this clone: Genes and germline come from the mouse. Coverage ceases 1 residue before the CDR3 finishes, and the germline J gene fills in the end. This chain connects TRBV16 to TRBJ1-4; 8 bases match TRBD1. The germline gives CDR1 SGHSA, CDR2 FRNQAP. Trimming at V came to 4 bases and at J to 5 bases, leaving 0 bases not matched to a gene. The CDR3 is made up of 13 amino acids. The sequenced CDR3 bases are TGTGCAAGCAGCTGGACAGGGAACGAAAGATTATTT. It translates to CASSWTGNERLF. The complete CDR3 reads CASSWTGNERLFF. Full variable domain (remainder filled in from reference TRBV16 and TRBJ1-4): NAGVIQTPRHKVTGKGQEATLWCEPISGHSAVFWYRQTIVQGLEFLTYFRNQAPIDDSGMPKERFSAQMPNQSHSTLKIQSTQPQDSAVYLCASSWTGNERLFFGHGTKLSVL.

In its sample, this clone ranks as medium-sized. Mouse gene names apply. The read ends 1 residue shy of where the CDR3 ends; the end is completed using the germline J gene. The chain combines TRBV13-3 with TRBJ1-2; 10 nucleotides agree with TRBD1. From germline, CDR1 is NNHDY and CDR2 SYVADS. The CDR3 is 12 residues long. V shed 9 bases and J 3 bases; nucleotides not matched to a gene: 2. CDR3 DNA, as far as it was read: TGTGCCACCGGGACAGGGGACTCCGACTACACC. It yields the protein CATGTGDSDYT. The CDR3, in full, reads CATGTGDSDYTF.

To note about this clone: Gene names refer to mouse genes. The read ends 1 residue early relative to the CDR3; the germline J gene fills the gap. This rearrangement joins TRBV13-2 to TRBJ2-5, with 7 bases identical to TRBD2. J lost 9 bases, V lost 2 bases, and 3 bases had no gene match. This CDR3 has 12 residues. Germline CDR1 reads NNHNN; CDR2 reads SYGAGS (reference sequence). Incomplete CDR3 DNA: TGTGCCAGCGGTGAGCAGACTGGGACCCAGTAC. As protein: CASGEQTGTQY. The complete CDR3 protein is CASGEQTGTQYF.

Comment on this clone: Gene names are mouse gene names. The read finishes 1 residue shy of the CDR3 end, and the germline J gene is used to complete it. This chain uses TRBV3 with TRBJ2-5; TRBD2 matches 10 bases. The CDR3 covers 14 residues. Trimming removed 5 bases from V and 4 bases from J; junction bases left unmatched: 3. Germline values: CDR1 SNHLY, CDR2 FYNGKV (reference sequence). CDR3 DNA, as far as it was read: TGTGCCAGCAGCCCGGGACTGGGGAAAGACACCCAGTAC. Translated: CASSPGLGKDTQY. The whole CDR3 reads CASSPGLGKDTQYF.

The table lists this clone with a few counts. Any gene name here is a mouse gene name. From the germline J gene comes the end of the CDR3, since the read stops 1 residue before it. The rearrangement joins TRBV26 to TRBJ2-5, with 7 positions matching TRBD2. Unmatched junction bases numbered 5, after V lost 6 bases and J lost 2 bases. This CDR3 contains 14 residues. Per germline, CDR1 KGHPV and CDR2 FQNQEV (reference sequence). The DNA read from the CDR3 is TGTGCCAGCAGAAACTGGGGAGGCCAAGACACCCAGTAC. Protein: CASRNWGGQDTQY. The complete CDR3 protein is CASRNWGGQDTQYF.

This clone was counted only a few times. The genes and germline here are from mouse. The CDR3 extends 1 residue past the end of the read, so its final part is completed from the germline J gene. This chain links TRBV16 with TRBJ2-7, with D possibly being TRBD1 or TRBD2 (5 bases each). The V and J ends lost 3 bases and 2 bases respectively, with 11 bases between them. This CDR3 is built from 14 residues. Germline values: CDR1 SGHSA, CDR2 FRNQAP. CDR3 in amino acids: CASSLLGGAYEQYF. The DNA read from the CDR3 is TGTGCAAGCAGCTTGCTGGGAGGGGCCTATGAACAGTAC. Complete variable domain (other parts from reference TRBV16 and TRBJ2-7): NAGVIQTPRHKVTGKGQEATLWCEPISGHSAVFWYRQTIVQGLEFLTYFRNQAPIDDSGMPKERFSAQMPNQSHSTLKIQSTQPQDSAVYLCASSLLGGAYEQYFGPGTRLTVL.

Turning to this clone: Genes and germline come from the mouse. The observed sequence ends 1 residue before the CDR3 terminus, with the missing tail filled in from the germline J gene. The rearrangement uses TRBV31 and TRBJ1-5; 9 bases align to TRBD1. V trimming: 2 bases; J trimming: 5 bases; junction bases outside the gene matches: 7. CDR1 is GKSSPN, CDR2 SITVG, per germline. There are 15 residues in the CDR3. The CDR3 sequence is CAWSSRDRVDQAPLF. The sequenced CDR3 bases are TGTGCCTGGAGTTCCCGGGACAGGGTCGACCAGGCTCCGCTT.

For this clone: The gene names here belong to mouse. The read is 1 residue too short to cover the CDR3 end, so that end is filled in from the germline J gene. This chain uses TRBV19 with TRBJ2-3; perhaps TRBD1 as D (6 bases). The V gene lost 2 bases and the J gene lost 1 base, with 11 bases spanning the gap. Looked up from germline, CDR1 is FNHDT and CDR2 is SITEND (reference sequence). The CDR3 spans 15 residues. The CDR3 here is CASSIDRRGAETLYF. Incomplete CDR3 DNA: TGTGCCAGCAGTATCGACAGGCGGGGTGCAGAAACGCTGTAT.

This clone was seen a few times. Any gene name here is a mouse gene name. The CDR3 end lies 1 residue beyond the end of the read and is filled in from the germline J gene. The chain uses TRBV3 and TRBJ2-7; D uncertain. Germline V CDR1 and CDR2: SNHLY, FYNGKV (reference sequence). V shed 2 bases and J shed 0 bases, with 5 bases lying between them. The CDR3 totals 13 residues. The CDR3 sequence: CASSLRISYEQYF. The DNA read from the CDR3 is TGTGCCAGCAGCTTAAGAATCTCCTATGAACAGTAC.

Notes on this clone: The gene names given are mouse names. The CDR3 here is CASSARGDTQYF. The CDR3 DNA, read in part, is TGTGCCAGCAGTGCCAGGGGCGACACCCAGTAC. This sequence joins TRBV13-3 and TRBJ2-5, with a weak D call TRBD1 (6 bases). The read halts 1 residue ahead of the CDR3 end, with the missing end drawn from the germline J gene. Trimming cost V 3 bases and J 6 bases, with 8 bases left between them. This CDR3 region has 12 residues. Germline V lookup: CDR1 NNHDY, CDR2 SYVADS. Full variable domain (missing parts from reference TRBV13-3 and TRBJ2-5): EAAVTQSPRSKVAVTGGKVTLSCHQTNNHDYMYWYRQDTGHGLRLIHYSYVADSTEKGDIPDGYKASRPSQENFSLILELASLSQTAVYFCASSARGDTQYFGPGTRLLVL.

This clone was picked up a small number of times. Genes here carry mouse names. Coverage ceases 1 residue before the CDR3 finishes, and the germline J gene fills in the end. The chain combines TRBV29 with TRBJ2-3; D might be TRBD1 (6 bases). CDR3 length: 13 amino acids. Per germline, CDR1 MSHET and CDR2 SYDVDS. The germline V and J ends were trimmed by 6 bases and 4 bases, with 11 bases remaining between them. The part of the CDR3 DNA that was read is TGTGCTAGCAGCCGAGGGACAACAGAAACGCTGTAT. Translated, it gives CASSRGTTETLY. The CDR3, in full, reads CASSRGTTETLYF.

To note about this clone: The gene names given are mouse names. The sequence runs out 1 residue before the end of the CDR3; the remainder is reconstructed from the germline J gene. The chain recombines TRBV26 with TRBJ1-6; D unclear. TRBJ1-6 counts as an open reading frame of uncertain function. With 2 bases removed from V and 3 bases from J, the gap between germline ends came to 5 bases. The germline gives CDR1 KGHPV, CDR2 FQNQEV (reference sequence). This CDR3 comprises 14 residues. CDR3 DNA (partial): TGTGCCAGCAGTCTGGGGATCTATAATTCGCCCCTCTAC. Translation: CASSLGIYNSPLY. The entire CDR3 protein reads CASSLGIYNSPLYF.

This clone is judged medium-sized (0.01 to 0.1%). Genes and germline are mouse. The read ends 1 residue before the CDR3 terminus; that terminus is restored from the germline J gene. The chain employs TRBV2 and TRBJ2-2; D is ambiguous. This CDR3 has 15 residues. V lost 0 bases and J lost 2, with 7 bases in between. Germline V gives CDR1 LGHNA, CDR2 YSYQKL. The CDR3: CASSQDGQNTGQLYF. The covered CDR3 bases are TGTGCCAGCAGCCAAGACGGGCAGAACACCGGGCAGCTCTAC.

As concerns this clone: Mouse gene names apply. The DNA ends 1 residue before the CDR3 does, and the rest of the CDR3 is filled in from the germline J gene. V usage is TRBV14 and J usage is TRBJ1-3, with D uncertain. The V gene lost 2 bases and the J gene lost 0 bases, with 3 bases spanning the gap. The CDR3 has 13 amino acids. Per the germline V gene, CDR1 is SGHDT and CDR2 is FRDEAV. CDR3 bases read: TGTGCCAGCAGTTTTGATTCTGGAAATACGCTCTAT. Its translation: CASSFDSGNTLY. The CDR3 as a whole reads CASSFDSGNTLYF.

The table lists this clone with a few counts. Germline and genes here are mouse. The CDR3 end falls 1 residue outside the read, so it is completed with the germline J gene. The chain is built from TRBV24 and TRBJ1-5; D ambiguous. CDR1 and CDR2 (germline): KGHTA, FRNEEI. The CDR3 consists of 14 residues. Deletions cut 4 bases from V and 0 bases from J, with 7 bases between. Partial CDR3 DNA: TGTGCCAGCAGTCCTCCAAATAACAACCAGGCTCCGCTT. It specifies CASSPPNNNQAPL. The whole CDR3 region reads CASSPPNNNQAPLF.

Concerning this clone: Gene names refer to mouse genes. The read comes to an end 1 residue before the CDR3 does, leaving the germline J gene to fill in the end. The chain couples TRBV16 to TRBJ2-5, with 10 bases identical to TRBD2. Germline lookup yields CDR1 SGHSA and CDR2 FRNQAP. Trimming at V came to 0 bases and at J to 2 bases, leaving 2 bases not matched to a gene. The CDR3 extends over 16 amino acids. CDR3 residues: CASSLDWGGRQDTQYF. The CDR3 bases that were read are TGTGCAAGCAGCTTAGACTGGGGGGGCCGCCAAGACACCCAGTAC.

A remark on this clone: Each gene name is a mouse one. Coverage ceases 1 residue before the CDR3 finishes, and the germline J gene fills in the end. This chain uses TRBV13-2 with TRBJ2-4, with 11 bases identical to TRBD2. CDR3 length: 15 amino acids. Germline V CDR1 and CDR2: NNHNN, SYGAGS (reference sequence). V shed 3 bases, J shed 5 bases, and the junction held 5 bases outside the gene matches. The CDR3 region is CASGALGGRGNTLYF. The sequenced part of the CDR3 DNA is TGTGCCAGCGGTGCACTGGGGGGGCGCGGAAACACCTTGTAC.

Sample share makes this clone medium-sized (0.01 to 0.1%). Gene names follow the mouse nomenclature. The read ends 1 residue early relative to the CDR3; the germline J gene fills the gap. J is TRBJ2-2 and V is TRBV26; D could derive from TRBD1 or TRBD2 (5 bases each). The germline CDR1 and CDR2 sequences are KGHPV and FQNQEV (reference sequence). This CDR3 is 16 amino acids long. Trimming left V 1 base short and J 0 bases short, with 9 bases between. CDR3 in amino acids: CASSLLRGSNTGQLYF. The sequenced CDR3 bases are TGTGCCAGCAGTCTGTTGAGGGGCTCAAACACCGGGCAGCTCTAC.

As to this clone: The gene symbols are mouse symbols. The sequenced fragment ends 1 residue before the CDR3 boundary, so the rest is inferred from the germline J gene. J is TRBJ1-1 and V is TRBV26, with TRBD1 as a possible D gene (6 bases). The CDR3 covers 14 residues. The germline V and J ends were trimmed by 1 base and 3 bases, with 9 bases remaining between them. CDR1 and CDR2 from the germline V gene are KGHPV and FQNQEV (reference sequence). This CDR3 reads CASSLFQGYTEVFF. The CDR3 DNA, read in part, is TGTGCCAGCAGTCTGTTCCAGGGGTACACAGAAGTCTTC. Looking up the rest from reference TRBV26 and TRBJ1-1 gives the full variable domain: NSKVIQTPRYLVKGQGQKAKMRCIPEKGHPVVFWYQQNKNNEFKFLINFQNQEVLQQIDMTEKRFSAECPSNSPCSLEIQSSEAGDSALYLCASSLFQGYTEVFFGKGTRLTVV.

This clone was detected only a few times. Mouse gene names apply. The sequenced CDR3 bases are TGTGCCAGCAGTCTGTCGACAGGGACCGCCGAAAGATTATTT. It specifies CASSLSTGTAERLF. The CDR3 in full is CASSLSTGTAERLFF. The chain carries TRBV26 and TRBJ1-4, with TRBD1 identical over 7 bases. The CDR3 end is not reached by the read, which stops 1 residue before it; the germline J gene fills it in. V shed 0 bases and J 7 bases; nucleotides not matched to a gene: 5. CDR1 and CDR2 from the germline V gene are KGHPV and FQNQEV (reference sequence). This CDR3 has 15 residues.